This entry describes one TCR beta chain. Clones were sequenced by immunoSEQ multiplex PCR, and TCRdb holds only the in-frame ones, with some missing. The table lists 70,000 to 95,000 clones, around 97% of them singletons. Germline values: CDR1 SGHNT, CDR2 YYREEE (reference sequence). The CDR3 runs to 17 residues. Trimming stripped 1 base from V and 5 bases from J, with 20 bases between. This sample stems from a study of technical replicates of blood from a few donors. The sample taken for sequencing was T cells isolated from PBMCs. V and J are TRBV5-4 and TRBJ2-3, with D unclear. The TCR originated in a human donor in good health. The CDR3 protein is CASSLRVLDLGGDTQYF. CDR3 DNA sequence: TGTGCCAGCAGCTTGCGGGTTCTCGACCTCGGCGGAGATACGCAGTATTTT.